The next 13 T cell receptor beta chains were all read from a single sample in a study of blood T cells in healthy people across ages. Next came a second PCR, run for about 6 to 11 cycles, which used a sample-barcoded 5' primer along with a J-beta primer mix. MiXCR, run by TCRdb on the 5' RACE reads, gives a single entry per CDR3 protein. The profile shows hundreds of thousands of distinct CDR3 sequences, 32% of them singletons. The sequencing input was blood. The receptors come from a woman older than 75 in good health.

This clonotype was picked up many times. In DNA form, the CDR3 reads TGCGCCAGCAGCTTGGCTAGCGGGGGGGCCTACGAGCAGTACTTC. Protein product: CASSLASGGAYEQYF. V and J are TRBV5-1 and TRBJ2-7; 12 nucleotides match TRBD2. Trimming took 0 bases from V and 2 from J; bases not matched to a gene: 0. CDR1 SGHRS and CDR2 YFSETQ come from the germline V gene. The CDR3 is 15 residues long.

The J gene is TRBJ2-1, the V gene TRBV19; D gene uncertain. Per the germline V gene, CDR1 is LNHDA and CDR2 is SQIVND (reference sequence). The CDR3 consists of 17 residues. Trimming removed 6 bases from V and 15 bases from J, with 33 bases in between. CDR3 bases: TGTGCCAGTAGCCAAACTGACACCCCCAACATGCGTACGTCGCGGTTCTTC. It translates to CASSQTDTPNMRTSRFF.

The table lists this clonotype with many counts. The V gene is TRBV6-6, the J gene TRBJ1-2; 12 bases map to TRBD1. The V gene's germline CDR1 is MNHNY and CDR2 SVGAGI (reference sequence). V dropped 4 bases and J dropped 8; count of bases not matched to a gene: 11. CDR3 length: 16 amino acids. DNA of the CDR3: TGTGCCAGCAGTTTACCGGGACAGGGGGCGTTGGGGGGCTACACCTTC. Amino acid sequence: CASSLPGQGALGGYTF.

V and J are TRBV6-2 or TRBV6-3 and TRBJ1-2; D gene uncertain. V lost 6 bases and J lost 4, with 15 bases in between. Germline-derived CDR1 and CDR2 are MNHEY and SVGEGT. There are 14 residues in the CDR3. CDR3 residues: CASRGRSTCYGYTF. The CDR3 DNA reads as TGTGCCAGCAGGGGCAGGTCTACGTGCTATGGCTACACCTTC.

The table lists this clonotype with many counts. This chain joins TRBV5-1 and TRBJ2-5; 8 nucleotides agree with TRBD2. V was pared by 0 bases and J by 3 bases, with 4 bases of the junction left unmatched. Germline loops: CDR1 SGHRS, CDR2 YFSETQ. CDR3 size: 15 residues. The CDR3 loop reads CASSLGGGSEETQYF. CDR3 sequence (DNA): TGCGCCAGCAGCTTGGGCGGGGGGTCTGAAGAGACCCAGTACTTC. Full variable domain (outside the CDR3, taken from reference TRBV5-1 and TRBJ2-5): KAGVTQTPRYLIKTRGQQVTLSCSPISGHRSVSWYQQTPGQGLQFLFEYFSETQRNKGNFPGRFSGRQFSNSRSEMNVSTLELGDSALYLCASSLGGGSEETQYFGPGTRLLVL.

This clonotype was counted ten times or more. The chain couples TRBV6-1 to TRBJ2-7, with 10 bases that match TRBD1. This CDR3 has 15 amino acids. Per germline, CDR1 MNHNS and CDR2 SASEGT. J gave up 7 bases and V 6 bases, and 12 bases lay outside the gene matches. The CDR3 loop reads CASSPTGGYAREQYF. The CDR3 coding sequence is TGTGCCAGCAGCCCGACAGGGGGCTATGCTCGGGAGCAGTACTTC.

This clonotype has just a few counts. This sequence joins TRBV6-5 and TRBJ2-2; the match to TRBD2 covers 10 bases. Germline V gene data show CDR1 as MNHEY and CDR2 as SVGAGI. This CDR3 contains 15 residues. J lost 2 bases, V lost 8 bases, and 5 bases had no gene match. Written as DNA, the CDR3 is TGTGCCAGCCGACGGACTAGCGGAAACACCGGGGAGCTGTTTTTT. Its protein product is CASRRTSGNTGELFF.

Details on this clonotype: A much bigger clone sits one base away, suggesting this may be a read error. The rearrangement uses TRBV20-1 and TRBJ2-3, with D perhaps assigned TRBD1 or TRBD2 (5 bases each). The ends were cut back, 5 bases at V and 0 bases at J, with 21 bases in the middle. Germline values: CDR1 DFQATT, CDR2 SNEGSKA (reference sequence). The CDR3 totals 17 residues. CDR3 in amino acids: CSAPSIYRRPSTDTQYF. In nucleotides, the CDR3 is TGCAGTGCTCCGTCGATTTACAGGAGGCCTAGCACAGATACGCAGTATTTT.

The sample holds many counts of this clonotype. J is TRBJ2-5 and V is TRBV4-1; 10 nucleotides match TRBD2. The CDR3 is 18 amino acids. The germline CDR1 and CDR2 sequences are MGHRA and YSYEKL. V trimming: 0 bases; J trimming: 5 bases; junction bases outside the gene matches: 12. This CDR3 is CASSQDATSGVRGETQYF. The CDR3 bases are TGCGCCAGCAGCCAAGATGCCACTAGCGGGGTTAGGGGGGAGACCCAGTACTTC.

In its sample, this clonotype was seen a few times. Since a much larger clone is just one base distant, this may be a read error. The chain recombines TRBV5-1 with TRBJ2-4; D perhaps matches TRBD2 (6 bases). V lost 3 bases and J lost 5, with 12 bases in between. The CDR3 contains 14 residues. Germline CDR1 reads SGHRS; CDR2 reads YFSETQ. CDR3 bases: TGCGCCAGCAGCTGGGAGGACTTTCAAAACATTCAGTACTTC. It yields the protein CASSWEDFQNIQYF. The entire variable domain, with the rest obtained from reference TRBV5-1 and TRBJ2-4, is as follows: KAGVTQTPRYLIKTRGQQVTLSCSPISGHRSVSWYQQTPGQGLQFLFEYFSETQRNKGNFPGRFSGRQFSNSRSEMNVSTLELGDSALYLCASSWEDFQNIQYFGAGTRLSVL.

The chain couples TRBV29-1 to TRBJ1-1; D is perhaps TRBD1 (5 bases). CDR1 and CDR2 (germline): SQVTM, ANQGSEA. The CDR3 has 12 residues. V was clipped by 6 bases and J by 4 bases, with 12 bases between them. For the CDR3, the DNA is TGCAGCGTGGCGACAGCCCGCACTGAAGCTTTCTTT. Translated: CSVATARTEAFF.

This chain connects TRBV20-1 to TRBJ2-1, with D unresolved. Deletions cut 3 bases from V and 3 bases from J, with 12 bases between. The germline gives CDR1 DFQATT, CDR2 SNEGSKA (reference sequence). This CDR3 is 14 amino acids long. CDR3 nucleotide sequence: TGCAGTGCTAGTCGACACCCCGACTACAATGAGCAGTTCTTC. Translation gives CSASRHPDYNEQFF.

This clonotype was detected only a few times. This chain connects TRBV20-1 to TRBJ2-5; weak D call: TRBD2 (6 bases). The length of the CDR3 is 13 residues. V gave up 3 bases and J gave up 11 bases, with 19 bases separating them. The germline V gene has CDR1 DFQATT and CDR2 SNEGSKA (reference sequence). The CDR3: CSASPGVRREQYF. Here the CDR3 DNA reads TGCAGTGCTAGCCCGGGGGTCCGTCGAGAGCAGTACTTC.